The sequence of this T cell receptor (beta chain) was determined in a study of blood T cell repertoires in COVID-19. About the study: The origin of the acute and convalescent COVID-19 samples was the United States, Italy and Spain. Sources were T cells, B-cell-depleted T cells, or PBMCs; the material itself was cDNA or gDNA.

CDR3 length: 13 amino acids. Germline CDR1 reads SNHLY; CDR2 reads FYNNEI. The germline V and J ends were trimmed by 3 bases and 2 bases, with 7 bases remaining between them. Methods used by the authors: Estimation of nucleated cell counts relied on the amplification of reference gene primers. Clones were sequenced by immunoSEQ multiplex PCR, and TCRdb holds only the in-frame ones, with some missing. That table is the source of V, J and clone size, and D and trimming were worked out from the DNA. This table has 90,000 to 130,000 clones, 65% to 80% appearing once. This rearrangement joins TRBV2 to TRBJ1-2, with D unclear. The source is a woman aged 40 to 49 with acute or convalescent COVID-19. What was sequenced was peripheral blood. The chain's CDR3 is CASSEGRNYGYTF. The CDR3 DNA follows: TGTGCCAGCAGTGAGGGCAGGAACTATGGCTACACCTTC.